Given below is one TCR beta chain in context. The source of the sample is a study of blood T cell repertoires in COVID-19. The assay was immunoSEQ multiplex PCR, and TCRdb's table has in-frame clones only and misses some. The repertoire holds over 100,000 clones, with approximately 84% as singletons. J was trimmed by 2 bases and V by 10 bases; bases with no gene match: 11. The CDR3 length is 15 residues. Germline V gene sequence: CDR1 SGDLS, CDR2 YYNGEE. This TCR was sampled from a man between 40 and 49 years old with active or convalescent COVID-19. The chain employs TRBV9 and TRBJ2-3, with 9 nucleotides matching TRBD2. The specimen sequenced was peripheral blood. This CDR3 is CASRASGGPTDTQYF. As DNA, the CDR3 is TGTGCCTCCCGGGCGAGCGGGGGGCCCACAGATACGCAGTATTTT. The whole variable domain, filled in from reference TRBV9 and TRBJ2-3, reads DSGVTQTPKHLITATGQRVTLRCSPRSGDLSVYWYQQSLDQGLQFLIQYYNGEERAKGNILERFSAQQFPDLHSELNLSSLELGDSALYFCASRASGGPTDTQYFGPGTRLTVL.